A selection of T cell receptor beta chains follows, all from one sample in a study of technical replicates of blood from a handful of donors. Profiling relied on immunoSEQ multiplex PCR, and the TCRdb table lists in-frame clones only, not all of them. The table lists 55,000 to 75,000 clones, approximately 84% of them singletons, with around 5.1% in the top ten. Input material: PBMCs. The source of these receptors is a human donor in good health. Some clones in this sample may be carry-over from other donors' samples. The CDR3 runs from the conserved cysteine through the conserved F or W. A D gene is named only where the DNA matches it firmly. Clone size is stated in some rows and not others, as once, few, many or a class when expanded.

-	12	-	TRBV6-1	TRBJ2-7	CASKQVQNEQYF	TGTGCCAGCAAGCAGGTCCAGAACGAGCAGTACTTC
once	14	TRBD1	TRBV25-1	TRBJ2-5	CASSENQGQETQYF	TGTGCCAGCAGTGAAAATCAGGGACAGGAGACCCAGTACTTC
-	15	TRBD2	TRBV5-1	TRBJ2-5	CASSMVGGVAMTQYF	TGCGCCAGCAGCATGGTCGGGGGGGTCGCGATGACCCAGTACTTC
-	17	-	TRBV12-5	TRBJ2-3	CASGLSTGTPGTDTQYF	TGTGCTAGTGGTTTGTCGACCGGGACACCAGGCACAGATACGCAGTATTTT
-	16	TRBD2	TRBV5-1	TRBJ2-1	CASSLELAGAYNEQFF	TGCGCCAGCAGCTTGGAATTAGCGGGGGCCTACAATGAGCAGTTCTTC
-	15	TRBD2	TRBV30	TRBJ2-4	CAWRRLAGGQNIQYF	TGTGCCTGGAGGCGACTAGCGGGAGGTCAAAACATTCAGTACTTC
once	15	-	TRBV27	TRBJ2-2	CASGGRGQYTGELFF	TGTGCCAGCGGGGGGCGGGGACAGTACACCGGGGAGCTGTTTTTT
-	13	-	TRBV28	TRBJ2-3	CASSPPSTDTQYF	TGTGCCAGCAGCCCTCCTAGCACAGATACGCAGTATTTT
once	14	-	TRBV6-6	TRBJ2-3	CASSYGLFTDTQYF	TGTGCCAGCAGTTACGGGCTTTTCACAGATACGCAGTATTTT
-	14	TRBD1	TRBV7-2	TRBJ2-1	CASSRDRVSYEQFF	TGTGCCAGCAGCCGGGACAGGGTAAGTTATGAGCAGTTCTTC
once	14	-	TRBV5-6	TRBJ1-2	CASSLWLRYHGYTF	TGTGCCAGCAGCTTGTGGCTGAGGTACCATGGCTACACCTTC
once	13	-	TRBV29-1	TRBJ1-2	CSVVGGSEGGYTF	TGCAGCGTTGTCGGGGGGTCGGAAGGTGGCTACACCTTC
-	18	-	TRBV7-6	TRBJ2-1	CASSSPPGLASSYNEQFF	TGTGCCAGCAGCTCCCCGCCAGGACTTGCTAGCTCCTACAATGAGCAGTTCTTC
-	12	-	TRBV5-5	TRBJ2-7	CASSLTGYEQYF	TGTGCCAGCAGCCTGACAGGCTACGAGCAGTACTTC
-	12	-	TRBV6-5	TRBJ1-2	CASWGHLYGYTF	TGTGCCAGCTGGGGGCACCTCTATGGCTACACCTTC
-	15	TRBD2	TRBV11-1	TRBJ2-7	CASTRTSGNSYEQYF	TGTGCCAGCACCAGGACTAGCGGGAACTCCTACGAGCAGTACTTC
-	13	-	TRBV6-4	TRBJ1-3	CASSRTEGNTIYF	TGTGCCAGCAGCAGGACAGAAGGAAACACCATATATTTT
-	16	TRBD1	TRBV7-2	TRBJ1-3	CASSLGTGSSGNTIYF	TGTGCCAGCAGCTTAGGGACAGGTAGCTCTGGAAACACCATATATTTT
few	13	-	TRBV7-3	TRBJ1-1	CASSLEPNTEAFF	TGTGCCAGCAGCCTAGAGCCGAACACTGAAGCTTTCTTT
once	20	-	TRBV15	TRBJ2-6	CATSRDLGARVLSGANVLTF	TGTGCCACCAGCAGAGATCTAGGGGCCAGGGTCCTCTCTGGGGCCAACGTCCTGACTTTC
-	17	-	TRBV27	TRBJ1-2	CASRKLGGVEANYGYTF	TGTGCCAGCAGGAAACTCGGGGGTGTGGAAGCTAACTATGGCTACACCTTC
-	15	-	TRBV28	TRBJ2-7	CASSGIRGQRPDKYF	TGTGCCAGCAGCGGGATTAGGGGACAACGACCGGATAAATACTTC
-	15	-	TRBV10-3	TRBJ1-6	CAISDGQTYNSPLHF	TGTGCCATCAGTGACGGACAGACCTATAATTCACCCCTCCACTTT
-	12	-	TRBV12-5	TRBJ2-1	CASGLSGDEQFF	TGTGCTAGTGGTTTGTCGGGAGACGAGCAGTTCTTC
-	15	TRBD1	TRBV7-2	TRBJ2-2	CASSYKQGTTGELFF	TGTGCCAGCAGCTATAAACAGGGGACCACCGGGGAGCTGTTTTTT
-	15	-	TRBV19	TRBJ2-3	CASSIRRASTDTQYF	TGTGCCAGTAGTATTAGGCGGGCTAGCACAGATACGCAGTATTTT
few	15	TRBD2	TRBV4-3	TRBJ2-3	CASSQTAGGWDTQYF	TGCGCCAGCAGCCAAACAGCGGGGGGCTGGGATACGCAGTATTTT
-	17	TRBD2	TRBV4-1	TRBJ2-2	CASSPRSLAGGTGELFF	TGCGCCAGCAGCCCCAGGAGCCTAGCGGGGGGCACCGGGGAGCTGTTTTTT
-	16	-	TRBV27	TRBJ1-6	CASSLQGSSYNSPLHF	TGTGCCAGCAGTTTACAGGGGAGCTCCTATAATTCACCCCTCCACTTT
-	15	-	TRBV4-1	TRBJ2-7	CASSPTDLLSHEQYF	TGCGCCAGCAGCCCAACAGATCTCCTGAGCCACGAGCAGTACTTC
-	16	TRBD2	TRBV2	TRBJ2-3	CASSRAGPQGTDTQYF	TGTGCCAGCAGTAGAGCGGGGCCCCAAGGCACAGATACGCAGTATTTT
-	14	-	TRBV2	TRBJ1-1	CASGPQTVNTEAFF	TGTGCCAGCGGACCTCAGACAGTGAACACTGAAGCTTTCTTT
-	15	TRBD2	TRBV6-1	TRBJ2-3	CASSEGLAGTDTQYF	TGTGCCAGCAGTGAAGGACTAGCGGGCACAGATACGCAGTATTTT
few	18	TRBD1	TRBV2	TRBJ1-5	CASSDKTGGAGSNQPQHF	TGTGCCAGCAGTGATAAGACAGGGGGCGCGGGCAGCAATCAGCCCCAGCATTTT
-	16	TRBD1	TRBV5-1	TRBJ2-2	CASSFDWTGNTGELFF	TGCGCCAGCAGCTTCGACTGGACAGGCAACACCGGGGAGCTGTTTTTT
-	15	-	TRBV10-3	TRBJ2-2	CAISEVKGVPGELFF	TGTGCCATCAGTGAGGTAAAAGGGGTACCCGGGGAGCTGTTTTTT
-	11	-	TRBV20-1	TRBJ2-3	CSADRQEAEYF	TGCAGTGCAGACCGACAGGAAGCTGAGTATTTT
-	15	-	TRBV5-4	TRBJ2-2	CASSDPTGGTGELFF	TGTGCCAGCAGCGACCCGACTGGAGGCACCGGGGAGCTGTTTTTT
-	14	-	TRBV11-1	TRBJ2-7	CASSLGGSSYEQYF	TGTGCCAGCAGCTTAGGAGGCAGTTCCTACGAGCAGTACTTC
once	15	TRBD1	TRBV6-1	TRBJ1-2	CASSGPGTGYYGYTF	TGTGCCAGCAGTGGTCCCGGGACAGGATATTATGGCTACACCTTC
-	14	-	TRBV2	TRBJ1-1	CASSEVRGSTEAFF	TGTGCCAGCAGTGAGGTCAGGGGAAGCACTGAAGCTTTCTTT
few	17	TRBD2	TRBV11-3	TRBJ2-7	CASSLDYAGESSYEQYF	TGTGCCAGCAGCTTAGATTACGCGGGAGAGAGCTCCTACGAGCAGTACTTC
-	15	TRBD2	TRBV28	TRBJ2-1	CASSLWAGGYNEQFF	TGTGCCAGCAGTTTATGGGCGGGGGGGTACAATGAGCAGTTCTTC
-	13	TRBD2	TRBV6-5	TRBJ2-5	CASSSSSGGTQYF	TGTGCCAGCAGCTCGTCTAGCGGTGGGACCCAGTACTTC
-	13	TRBD1	TRBV29-1	TRBJ1-1	CSASGGLNTEAFF	TGCAGCGCTTCAGGGGGCCTGAACACTGAAGCTTTCTTT
-	14	-	TRBV7-9	TRBJ2-5	CASSFARDQETQYF	TGTGCCAGCAGCTTTGCCAGGGACCAAGAGACCCAGTACTTC
-	18	-	TRBV5-1	TRBJ1-2	CASSLDSSRWGPNYGYTF	TGCGCCAGCAGCTTGGATAGTAGCCGCTGGGGCCCGAACTATGGCTACACCTTC
-	16	TRBD2	TRBV4-2	TRBJ2-1	CASSQDASGRGNEQFF	TGTGCCAGCAGCCAAGATGCTAGCGGGAGGGGCAATGAGCAGTTCTTC
-	14	TRBD1	TRBV7-2	TRBJ2-5	CASSPGGSKETQYF	TGTGCCAGCAGCCCAGGGGGATCCAAAGAGACCCAGTACTTC
-	15	-	TRBV2	TRBJ1-1	CASSPQGQRNTEAFF	TGTGCCAGCAGCCCCCAAGGACAGAGGAACACTGAAGCTTTCTTT
-	12	-	TRBV5-1	TRBJ2-3	CASSSDTDTQYF	TGCGCCAGCAGCTCAGACACAGATACGCAGTATTTT
-	13	-	TRBV18	TRBJ2-3	CASSRDSTDTQYF	TGTGCCAGCTCACGGGACTCCACAGATACGCAGTATTTT
-	14	TRBD1	TRBV6-5	TRBJ1-2	CASSASQGARGYTF	TGTGCCAGCAGTGCATCTCAGGGGGCTAGGGGCTACACCTTC
-	15	-	TRBV21-1	TRBJ1-1	CASSKLRIMNTEAFF	TGTGCCAGCAGCAAACTGAGGATAATGAACACTGAAGCTTTCTTT
few	12	TRBD2	TRBV7-6	TRBJ2-7	CASSYSGAEQYF	TGTGCCAGCAGTTATAGCGGGGCCGAGCAGTACTTC